Listed here is a single TCR beta chain. This clone was recorded once. Its specific antigen is unknown. Base-call qualities are not available, and no considerably larger clone is one nucleotide away. The sample comes from a study (dated by TCRdb to 2021 to 2024). Broader findings and caveats from the paper: According to the authors, more investigation is needed, including longitudinal sampling and evaluation of a control group.

TCR beta chain repertoires were profiled by survey-level sequencing on the immunoSEQ platform. The study's own analysis went as follows. CDR3 amino acid length spectratypes and V-J pairing frequencies were compared, and repertoire diversity was measured with the inverse Simpson index. Clonotypes specific to SARS-CoV-2, CMV, influenza A and EBV were annotated by matching TCR beta CDR3 sequences against VDJdb. TCRdb took over this immuneACCESS table, retaining in-frame rearrangements with V and J assigned. Such tables are incomplete; in checked studies, under half of the missing clones stem from an unresolved V gene, and the remainder is unexplained. V, J and clone size are those of that table, while D and trimming were read from the DNA. Here the sample has approximately 70,000 clones; over 85% occur a single time. The leading ten clones occupy around 4.6% of the sample. PBMCs were separated from peripheral blood, and TCR beta sequencing was performed on genomic DNA obtained from unsorted PBMCs.

Per the germline V gene, SGHRS is the CDR1 and YFSETQ is the CDR2. The CDR3 spans 18 residues, from the cysteine through the phenylalanine. The only DNA kept is the CDR3, 54 bases in frame from the first base. Trimming leaves V shorter by 3 bases and J shorter by 9 bases, with the junction holding 16 bases beyond the gene matches. Recombination connected TRBV5-1 to TRBJ2-1, with 12 bases in between that match TRBD1. The sequence came from a man in his forties with rheumatoid arthritis. Specimen: PBMCs. The bases are TGCGCCAGCAGCTACTATTCCCCCGGGACAGGGGGCCCAGGTGAGCAGTTCTTC. Its coded protein is CASSYYSPGTGGPGEQFF.